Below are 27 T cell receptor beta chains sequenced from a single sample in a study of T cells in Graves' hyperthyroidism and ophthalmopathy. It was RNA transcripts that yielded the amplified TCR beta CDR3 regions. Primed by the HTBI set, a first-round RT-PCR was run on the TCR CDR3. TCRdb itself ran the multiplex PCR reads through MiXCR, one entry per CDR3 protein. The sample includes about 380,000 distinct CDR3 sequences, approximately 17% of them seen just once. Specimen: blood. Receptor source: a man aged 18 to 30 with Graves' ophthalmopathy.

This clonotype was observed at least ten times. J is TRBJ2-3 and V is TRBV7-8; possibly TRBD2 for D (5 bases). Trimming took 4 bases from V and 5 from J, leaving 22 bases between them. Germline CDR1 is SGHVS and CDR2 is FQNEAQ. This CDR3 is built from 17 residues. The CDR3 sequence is CASSSQVPGGALDTQYF. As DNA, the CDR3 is TGTGCCAGCAGCTCCCAGGTCCCAGGAGGAGCCCTAGATACGCAGTATTTT. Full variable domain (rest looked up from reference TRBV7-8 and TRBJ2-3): GAGVSQSPRYKVAKRGQDVALRCDPISGHVSLFWYQQALGQGPEFLTYFQNEAQLDKSGLPSDRFFAERPEGSVSTLKIQRTQQEDSAVYLCASSSQVPGGALDTQYFGPGTRLTVL.

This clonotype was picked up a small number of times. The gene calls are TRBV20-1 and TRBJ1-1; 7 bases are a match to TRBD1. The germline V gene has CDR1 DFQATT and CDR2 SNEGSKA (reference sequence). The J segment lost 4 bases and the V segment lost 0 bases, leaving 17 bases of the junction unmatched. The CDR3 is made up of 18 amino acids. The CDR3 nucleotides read TGCAGTGCTAGAGAGGGTCGAGGGACAGCGTCAGGGATCACTGAAGCTTTCTTT. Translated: CSAREGRGTASGITEAFF.

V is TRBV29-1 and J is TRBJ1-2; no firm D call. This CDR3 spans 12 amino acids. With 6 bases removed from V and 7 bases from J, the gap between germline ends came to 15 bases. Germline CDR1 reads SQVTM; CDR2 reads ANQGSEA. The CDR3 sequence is CSVNDWTFGYTF. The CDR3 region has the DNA TGCAGCGTAAACGACTGGACCTTTGGCTACACCTTC.

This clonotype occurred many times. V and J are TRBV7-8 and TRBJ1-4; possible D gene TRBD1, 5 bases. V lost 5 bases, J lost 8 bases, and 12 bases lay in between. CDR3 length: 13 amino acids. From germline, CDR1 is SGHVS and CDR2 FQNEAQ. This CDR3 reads CASSRRRDEKLFF. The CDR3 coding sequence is TGTGCCAGCAGCCGCCGGCGGGACGAAAAACTGTTTTTT.

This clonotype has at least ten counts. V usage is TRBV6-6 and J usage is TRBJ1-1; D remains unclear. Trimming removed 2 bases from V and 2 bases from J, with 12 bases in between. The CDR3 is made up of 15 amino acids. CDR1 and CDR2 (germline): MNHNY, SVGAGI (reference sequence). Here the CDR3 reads CASSYGGGVNTEAFF. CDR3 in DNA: TGTGCCAGCAGTTACGGAGGCGGCGTAAACACTGAAGCTTTCTTT.

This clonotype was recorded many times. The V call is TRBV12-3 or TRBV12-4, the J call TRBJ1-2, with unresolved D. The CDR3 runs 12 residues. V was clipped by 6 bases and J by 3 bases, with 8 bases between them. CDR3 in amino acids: CASSELDYGYTF. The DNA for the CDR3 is TGTGCCAGCAGCGAATTAGACTATGGCTACACCTTC.

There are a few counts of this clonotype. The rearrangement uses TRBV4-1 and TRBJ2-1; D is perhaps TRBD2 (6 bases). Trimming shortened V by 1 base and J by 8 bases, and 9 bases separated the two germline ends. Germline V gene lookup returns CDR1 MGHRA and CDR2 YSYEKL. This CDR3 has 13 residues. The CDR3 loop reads CASSQAPGDEQFF. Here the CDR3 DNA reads TGCGCCAGCAGCCAAGCCCCGGGGGATGAGCAGTTCTTC.

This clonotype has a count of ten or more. The CDR3 sequence is CSAKGRFAYNEQFF. In DNA form, the CDR3 reads TGCAGTGCCAAAGGCAGGTTCGCCTACAATGAGCAGTTCTTC. The chain couples TRBV20-1 to TRBJ2-1, with D hard to call. The V end was cut by 6 bases, the J end by 2 bases, with 14 bases between. The CDR3 is made up of 14 amino acids. Germline CDR1 is DFQATT and CDR2 is SNEGSKA (reference sequence).

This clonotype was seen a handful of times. In DNA form, the CDR3 reads TGCGCCAGCAGCCAAGAGACCCGAAGCAATCAGCCCCAGCATTTT. Translation gives CASSQETRSNQPQHF. The chain joins TRBV4-1 to TRBJ1-5; no clear D gene. The CDR3 runs to 15 residues. V lost 0 bases, J lost 1 base, and 7 bases lay in between. The germline V gene has CDR1 MGHRA and CDR2 YSYEKL.

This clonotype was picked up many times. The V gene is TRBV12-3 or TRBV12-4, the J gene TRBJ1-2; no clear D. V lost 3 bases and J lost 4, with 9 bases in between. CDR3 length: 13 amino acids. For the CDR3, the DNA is TGTGCCAGCAGTTTGGCACCTACCTATGGCTACACCTTC. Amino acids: CASSLAPTYGYTF.

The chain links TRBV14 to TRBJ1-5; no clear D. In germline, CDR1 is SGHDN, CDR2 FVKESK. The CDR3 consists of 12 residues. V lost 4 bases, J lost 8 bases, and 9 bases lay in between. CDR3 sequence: CASSLGPKPQHF. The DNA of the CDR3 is TGTGCCAGCAGCCTTGGTCCCAAGCCCCAGCATTTT.

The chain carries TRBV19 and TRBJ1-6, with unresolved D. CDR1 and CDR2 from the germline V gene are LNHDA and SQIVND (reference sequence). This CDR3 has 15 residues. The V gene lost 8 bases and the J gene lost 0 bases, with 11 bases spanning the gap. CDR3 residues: CASELSSSYNSPLHF. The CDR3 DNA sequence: TGTGCCAGTGAGCTATCGAGCTCCTATAATTCACCCCTCCACTTT.

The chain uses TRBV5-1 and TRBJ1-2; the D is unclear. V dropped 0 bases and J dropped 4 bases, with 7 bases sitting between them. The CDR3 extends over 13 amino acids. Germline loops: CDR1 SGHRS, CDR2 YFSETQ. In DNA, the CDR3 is TGCGCCAGCAGCTTGGACCCTTTCTATGGCTACACCTTC. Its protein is CASSLDPFYGYTF. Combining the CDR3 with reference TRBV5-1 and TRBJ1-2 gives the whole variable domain KAGVTQTPRYLIKTRGQQVTLSCSPISGHRSVSWYQQTPGQGLQFLFEYFSETQRNKGNFPGRFSGRQFSNSRSEMNVSTLELGDSALYLCASSLDPFYGYTFGSGTRLTVV.

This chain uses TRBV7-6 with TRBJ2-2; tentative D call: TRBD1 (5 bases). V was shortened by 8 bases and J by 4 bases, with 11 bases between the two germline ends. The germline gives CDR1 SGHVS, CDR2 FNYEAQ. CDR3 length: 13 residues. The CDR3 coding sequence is TGTGCCAGCTCTAAGACAGCCACCGGGGAGCTGTTTTTT. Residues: CASSKTATGELFF.

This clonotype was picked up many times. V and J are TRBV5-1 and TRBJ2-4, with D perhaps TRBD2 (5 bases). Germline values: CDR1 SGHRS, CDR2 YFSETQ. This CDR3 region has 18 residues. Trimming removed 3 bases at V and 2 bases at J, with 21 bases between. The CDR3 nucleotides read TGCGCCAGCAGCTGGACTGGGAGTGGTCTGTTGCCCAAAAACATTCAGTACTTC. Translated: CASSWTGSGLLPKNIQYF.

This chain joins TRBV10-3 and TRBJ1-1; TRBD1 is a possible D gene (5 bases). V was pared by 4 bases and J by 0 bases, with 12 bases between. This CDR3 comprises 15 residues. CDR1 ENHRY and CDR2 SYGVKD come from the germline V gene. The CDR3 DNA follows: TGTGCCATCAGTGCCCGACAGAATTTGAACACTGAAGCTTTCTTT. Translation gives CAISARQNLNTEAFF.

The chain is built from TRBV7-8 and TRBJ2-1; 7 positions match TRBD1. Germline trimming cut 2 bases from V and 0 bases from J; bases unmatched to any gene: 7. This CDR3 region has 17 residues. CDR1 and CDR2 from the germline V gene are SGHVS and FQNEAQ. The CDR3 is CASSLRTGSYSYNEQFF. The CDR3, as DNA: TGTGCCAGCAGCTTAAGGACAGGATCTTACTCCTACAATGAGCAGTTCTTC.

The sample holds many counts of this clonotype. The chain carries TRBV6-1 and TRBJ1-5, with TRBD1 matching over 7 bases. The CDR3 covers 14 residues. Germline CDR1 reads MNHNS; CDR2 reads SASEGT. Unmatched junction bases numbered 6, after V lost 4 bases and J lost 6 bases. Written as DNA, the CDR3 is TGTGCCAGCAGTGGCCGACAGGGAAGTCAGCCCCAGCATTTT. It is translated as CASSGRQGSQPQHF.

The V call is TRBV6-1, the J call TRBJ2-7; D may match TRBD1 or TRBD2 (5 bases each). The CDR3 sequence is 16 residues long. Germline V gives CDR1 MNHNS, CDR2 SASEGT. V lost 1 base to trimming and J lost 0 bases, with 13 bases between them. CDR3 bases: TGTGCCAGCAGTGAAGAGGTGAGGGGAGCCTCCTACGAGCAGTACTTC. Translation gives CASSEEVRGASYEQYF.

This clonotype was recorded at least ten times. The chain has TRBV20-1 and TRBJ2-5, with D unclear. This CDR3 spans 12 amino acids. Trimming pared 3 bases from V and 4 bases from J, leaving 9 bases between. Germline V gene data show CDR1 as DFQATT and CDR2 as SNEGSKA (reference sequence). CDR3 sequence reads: CSARGKLETQYF. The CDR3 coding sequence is TGCAGTGCTAGGGGAAAACTAGAGACCCAGTACTTC.

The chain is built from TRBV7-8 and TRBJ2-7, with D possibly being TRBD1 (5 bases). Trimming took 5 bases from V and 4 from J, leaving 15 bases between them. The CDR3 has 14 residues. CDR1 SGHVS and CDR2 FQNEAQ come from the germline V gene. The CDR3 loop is CASSPKQVIYEQYF. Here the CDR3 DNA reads TGTGCCAGCAGCCCTAAACAGGTTATTTACGAGCAGTACTTC.

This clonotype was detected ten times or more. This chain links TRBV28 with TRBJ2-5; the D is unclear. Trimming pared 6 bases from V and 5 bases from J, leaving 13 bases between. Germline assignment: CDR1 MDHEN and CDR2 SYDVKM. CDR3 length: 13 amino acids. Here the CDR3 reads CASRSPVTETQYF. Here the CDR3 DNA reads TGTGCCAGCAGATCACCGGTCACGGAGACCCAGTACTTC.

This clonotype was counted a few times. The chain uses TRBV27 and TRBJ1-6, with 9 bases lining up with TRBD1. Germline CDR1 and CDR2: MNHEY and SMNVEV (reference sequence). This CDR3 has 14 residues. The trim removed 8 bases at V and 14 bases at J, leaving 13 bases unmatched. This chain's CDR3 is CASAPGTGLLSLHF. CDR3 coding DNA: TGTGCCAGCGCCCCCGGGACAGGGTTATTGTCCCTCCACTTT.

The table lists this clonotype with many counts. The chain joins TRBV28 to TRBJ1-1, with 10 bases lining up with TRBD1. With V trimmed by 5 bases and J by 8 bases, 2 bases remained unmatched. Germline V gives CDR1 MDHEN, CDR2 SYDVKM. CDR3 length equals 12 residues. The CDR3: CASSRDRGEAFF. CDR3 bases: TGTGCCAGCAGTAGGGACAGGGGCGAAGCTTTCTTT.

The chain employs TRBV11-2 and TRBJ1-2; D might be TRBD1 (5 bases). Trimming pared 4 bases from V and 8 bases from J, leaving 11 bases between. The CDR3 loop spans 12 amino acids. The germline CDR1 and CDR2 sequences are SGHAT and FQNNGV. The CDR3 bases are TGTGCCAGCAGCTATGACTGGGGGGGCTACACCTTC. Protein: CASSYDWGGYTF.

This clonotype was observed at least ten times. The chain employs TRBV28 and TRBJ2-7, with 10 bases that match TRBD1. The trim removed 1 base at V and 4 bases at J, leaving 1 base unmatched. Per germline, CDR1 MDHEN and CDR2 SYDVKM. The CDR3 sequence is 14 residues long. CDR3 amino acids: CASSLLGQGYEQYF. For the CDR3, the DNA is TGTGCCAGCAGTTTATTGGGACAGGGGTACGAGCAGTACTTC. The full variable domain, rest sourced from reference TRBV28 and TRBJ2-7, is DVKVTQSSRYLVKRTGEKVFLECVQDMDHENMFWYRQDPGLGLRLIYFSYDVKMKEKGDIPEGYSVSREKKERFSLILESASTNQTSMYLCASSLLGQGYEQYFGPGTRLTVT.

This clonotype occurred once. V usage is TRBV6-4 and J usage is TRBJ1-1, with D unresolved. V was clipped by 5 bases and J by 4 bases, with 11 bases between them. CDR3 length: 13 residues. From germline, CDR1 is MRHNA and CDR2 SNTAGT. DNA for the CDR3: TGTGCCAGCAGTTCGAATGAAGTCACTGAAGCTTTCTTT. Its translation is CASSSNEVTEAFF.